The present TCR beta chain was sequenced within a study of beta chain features in type 1 diabetes listed by TCRdb under 2018. Broadly, across the study: No differences in mean age, gender distribution, total cell number or subset yield were found between patients and healthy donors. A total of about 100,000,000 sorted cells were examined across all samples, and RNA yield correlated strongly with the number of cells per subset. In the study, TCRB repertoires of sorted circulating CD4+ T cell subsets from recently diagnosed type 1 diabetes patients were compared with those of matched healthy donors. Regulatory and stem cell-like memory subsets were isolated from only 8 patients and roughly 8 healthy donors, whereas naive and central memory subsets came from all 30 or so donors. What the research found in general, with its limitations: PCR may preferentially amplify shorter templates, but because patient and control samples were amplified and corrected together, any resulting skew would affect both groups equally. Patients with type 1 diabetes made fewer insertions and deleted more nucleotides at VDJ recombination sites, implying thymic rearrangement abnormalities. Type 1 diabetes patients showed a moderate but significant shortening of TCRB CDR3 length in all four CD4+ subsets. Only small numbers of individuals were included in the HLA sub-analyses, which left unresolved whether HLA type had any influence on TCRB rearrangement. Because cDNA was sequenced instead of genomic DNA, highly expressing activated cells could be over-represented, though the groups showed no difference in activation or CD3 levels. Naive, central memory and regulatory TCRB repertoires appeared to be more alike among patients than among healthy donors.

The table lists this clone with a few counts. Its cognate antigen has yet to be identified. Base qualities are not at hand, and no much larger clone is one base apart. The High Capacity cDNA Reverse Transcription Kit was used to reverse transcribe all of the isolated RNA, meaning that expressed TCRB transcripts were what got sequenced. Deep immunoSEQ sequencing was performed on naive, central memory and regulatory T cell samples, with an average of roughly 3.5 million total reads per sample. Sorted cells were lysed in RLT buffer and RNA was extracted with DNase-treated RNeasy Micro or Mini kits, depending on cell number. Each cell subset was processed on its own to prevent cross-contamination, while patient and healthy donor samples were processed together. The immunoSEQ multiplex PCR was used to amplify TCRB sequences from cDNA, yielding 87-bp fragments that span the CDR3 region. Sequencing of the amplicons was done on the Illumina HiSeq platform. The authors' analysis ran thus. Synthetic template baselines were used to correct PCR bias computationally, reads within Hamming distance 2 were collapsed, and singletons that could not be merged were discarded. Reads were aligned against IMGT to assign V, D and J genes, CDR3 length and insertions or deletions at six rearrangement sites. Within each subset, clonotype counts were normalized to sorted cell number, after which true diversity and Gini coefficients were computed with the tcR R package. Repertoire sharing was quantified using the overlap coefficient calculated on TCRB nucleotide sequences. Out-of-frame TCRB sequences from naive cells were analyzed as a proxy for the pre-selection repertoire. TCRdb obtained this table from immuneACCESS and retained in-frame rearrangements with V and J assigned. These tables miss some clones; where compared with another copy, unresolved V genes account for less than half of the shortfall, and the remainder is unexplained. Clone size and V and J calls were adopted from that table, with D and trimming inferred from the DNA. The sample table holds a few hundred thousand clones, of which about a tenth were seen once. The ten largest clones add up to around 0.017% of the sample.

Each donor gave one peripheral blood draw, averaging roughly 0.11 L, which was collected into heparinised tubes. A BD FACSAria II and a panel including CD45RO, CCR7, CD25, CD127, CD95 and CD27 were used to sort naive, central memory, regulatory and stem cell-like memory CD4+ T cells. All sorted populations exceeded 95% purity. PBMCs were isolated immediately by Lymphoprep density gradient centrifugation and stained directly without culture. So that batch effects would be minimized, each experiment stained and sorted samples in pairs, pairing one healthy donor with one patient. Here V drops 4 bases and J drops 5 bases, and the junction holds 4 bases not matched to any gene. There are 15 amino acids in the CDR3, from cysteine to phenylalanine inclusive. The kept DNA is CDR3 alone, 45 bases in frame from the first base. From the germline V gene, CDR1 is SGHTA and CDR2 is FQGTGA.

The chain employs TRBV7-3 and TRBJ2-2, with 10 bases in between that match TRBD1. Sequenced input: naive CD4+ T cells from blood. Interpreted using the paper, the cell subset or site label stands for: true naive CD4+ T cells. The clonotype comes from a man aged 25 to 40 with type 1 diabetes. The CDR3 sequence is CASSSRQGATGELFF. The nucleotides are TGTGCCAGCAGCTCCCGACAGGGGGCGACCGGGGAGCTGTTTTTT. The CDR3 plus the reference TRBV7-3 and TRBJ2-2 genes for the other parts give the full variable domain: GAGVSQTPSNKVTEKGKYVELRCDPISGHTALYWYRQSLGQGPEFLIYFQGTGAADDSGLPNDRFFAVRPEGSVSTLKIQRTERGDSAVYLCASSSRQGATGELFFGEGSRLTVL.